A single sample is the source of the 25 T cell receptor beta chains below, sequenced in a study of vaccination and CD4 T cells after COVID-19. No antigens are known for them. Cultured CD4+ T cell DNA was sequenced using the Oncomine TCR Beta short-read assay. Via MiXCR, TCRdb re-called the PCR reads, giving one row per CDR3 protein. The sample gives about 4,000 distinct CDR3 sequences, over 15% of which show up once; around 20% is in the top ten. Sample treatment: approximately nine-day PBMC culture with coronavirus spike peptide pools or control peptides (ViraFEST assay). The sequenced material came from CD4+ T cells from blood, cultured in vitro. The receptor source for this set is a human donor who had recovered from COVID-19.

V usage is TRBV20-1 and J usage is TRBJ2-7; 9 positions agree with TRBD1. The CDR3 loop spans 12 amino acids. Germline CDR1 reads DFQATT; CDR2 reads SNEGSKA (reference sequence). V lost 6 bases and J lost 5; bases outside the gene matches: 5. CDR3 sequence reads: CSAEGQGNEQYF. The DNA of the CDR3 is TGCAGTGCCGAGGGACAGGGTAACGAGCAGTACTTC.

This chain links TRBV5-1 with TRBJ1-1; tentative D call: TRBD1 (5 bases). This CDR3 region has 15 residues. Trimming took off 0 bases at V and 3 bases at J, with 12 bases between the two ends. Germline lookup yields CDR1 SGHRS and CDR2 YFSETQ. CDR3 nucleotide sequence: TGCGCCAGCAGCTTGGCCGTCGGGGGGGACACTGAAGCTTTCTTT. Amino acid sequence: CASSLAVGGDTEAFF.

The J gene is TRBJ2-3, the V gene TRBV9; 8 nucleotides align to TRBD2. J was trimmed by 8 bases and V by 0 bases; bases with no gene match: 11. CDR3 size: 16 residues. Germline assignment: CDR1 SGDLS and CDR2 YYNGEE. CDR3 sequence (DNA): TGTGCCAGCAGCGTAGAAGGCAGCGGGAGATTGGGTACGCAGTATTTT. Protein product: CASSVEGSGRLGTQYF.

This clonotype was counted a few times. The chain is built from TRBV20-1 and TRBJ2-1; TRBD2 matches at 7 bases. J lost 8 bases, V lost 0 bases, and 7 bases had no gene match. From germline, CDR1 is DFQATT and CDR2 SNEGSKA (reference sequence). CDR3 length: 14 amino acids. In nucleotides, the CDR3 is TGCAGTGCTAGAGACCCGGGACTATGGGATGAGCAGTTCTTC. The encoded protein is CSARDPGLWDEQFF.

V gene TRBV19 combines with J gene TRBJ1-2; 9 positions agree with TRBD1. Germline V gene data show CDR1 as LNHDA and CDR2 as SQIVND (reference sequence). The CDR3 has 15 residues. With V trimmed by 9 bases and J by 0 bases, 8 bases remained unmatched. The CDR3 loop is CASHRGRSSNYGYTF. The CDR3 nucleotides are TGTGCCAGCCACAGGGGGCGAAGCTCTAACTATGGCTACACCTTC.

By proportion, this clonotype is large. The V and J genes are TRBV6-1 and TRBJ2-1, with a tentative D call TRBD1 (6 bases). From germline, CDR1 is MNHNS and CDR2 SASEGT. There are 15 residues in the CDR3. V was pared by 7 bases and J by 8 bases, with 21 bases between. The CDR3 nucleotides are TGTGCCAGCACCAGGGGCCCCTTGGCTGACGATGAGCAGTTCTTC. Residues: CASTRGPLADDEQFF.

V usage is TRBV2 and J usage is TRBJ2-2, with 8 bases lining up with TRBD1. V lost 7 bases and J lost 5; bases outside the gene matches: 6. This CDR3 spans 14 amino acids. In germline, CDR1 is SNHLY, CDR2 FYNNEI. The CDR3: CASISQGDTGELFF. For the CDR3, the DNA is TGTGCCAGCATCTCACAGGGGGATACCGGGGAGCTGTTTTTT.

This clonotype is labeled as medium-sized. The rearrangement joins TRBV30 to TRBJ1-6; D is uncertain. V was pared by 3 bases and J by 2 bases, with 5 bases between. Germline V CDR1 and CDR2: GTSNPN, SVGIG (reference sequence). The CDR3 consists of 13 residues. The CDR3 spells CAWRVTYNSPLHF. The DNA of the CDR3 is TGTGCCTGGAGAGTTACCTATAATTCACCCCTCCACTTT.

This clonotype was picked up a small number of times. The chain uses TRBV12-3 or TRBV12-4 and TRBJ1-4; TRBD1 might be the D (5 bases). The V gene lost 6 bases and the J gene lost 8 bases, with 16 bases spanning the gap. The CDR3 is 14 residues long. The CDR3 region is CASSSGLLVEKLFF. In nucleotides, the CDR3 is TGTGCCAGCAGCTCAGGGTTACTGGTAGAAAAACTGTTTTTT.

This chain uses TRBV23-1 with TRBJ2-5; 7 nucleotides line up with TRBD1. TRBV23-1 is placed among ORFs of uncertain function. The CDR3 is 15 amino acids. J gave up 1 base and V 4 bases, and 6 bases lay outside the gene matches. The CDR3 here is CASSPRQGRQETQYF. As DNA, the CDR3 is TGCGCCAGCAGTCCACGACAGGGCCGCCAAGAGACCCAGTACTTC.

This sequence joins TRBV29-1 and TRBJ2-2, with TRBD1 identical over 7 bases. The V gene's germline CDR1 is SQVTM and CDR2 ANQGSEA. This CDR3 has 15 amino acids. V shed 5 bases and J 2 bases; nucleotides not matched to a gene: 8. The CDR3 sequence: CSVSLGGLNTGELFF. The CDR3 DNA reads as TGCAGCGTTTCTCTAGGGGGCCTAAACACCGGGGAGCTGTTTTTT.

This clonotype is labeled medium-sized. The chain recombines TRBV6-1 with TRBJ1-2, with D perhaps matching TRBD1 (6 bases). Trimming stripped 5 bases from V and 8 bases from J, with 12 bases between. The germline V gene has CDR1 MNHNS and CDR2 SASEGT. This CDR3 comprises 12 residues. This CDR3 reads CASSTQGYGYTF. CDR3 nucleotide sequence: TGTGCCAGCAGTACACAGGGCTACGGCTACACCTTC.

The V and J genes are TRBV5-1 and TRBJ2-3; TRBD1 aligns across 9 bases. Germline V lookup: CDR1 SGHRS, CDR2 YFSETQ. The length of the CDR3 is 15 residues. The junction had 0 bases not matched to a gene; V was cut back by 0 bases and J by 1 base. The CDR3 sequence: CASSLGDRGTDTQYF. The CDR3 DNA reads TGCGCCAGCAGCTTGGGGGACAGGGGCACAGATACGCAGTATTTT.

The sample holds a few counts of this clonotype. This sequence joins TRBV30 and TRBJ2-6, with unresolved D. CDR3 length: 15 amino acids. Trimming left V 0 bases short and J 0 bases short, with 6 bases between. Germline V gene lookup returns CDR1 GTSNPN and CDR2 SVGIG (reference sequence). CDR3 coding DNA: TGTGCCTGGAGTGTCCTAGGCTCTGGGGCCAACGTCCTGACTTTC. Protein: CAWSVLGSGANVLTF.

This clonotype is medium-sized in the sample. The J gene is TRBJ1-1, the V gene TRBV7-9; 7 nucleotides line up with TRBD1. The CDR3 runs 14 residues. With 5 bases clipped from V and 2 bases from J, the junction kept 5 bases outside the gene matches. Germline V gene sequence: CDR1 SEHNR, CDR2 FQNEAQ (reference sequence). The CDR3 nucleotides are TGTGCCAGCAGCCTACAGGGGACCAACACTGAAGCTTTCTTT. Its protein is CASSLQGTNTEAFF. Supplemented by reference TRBV7-9 and TRBJ1-1, the full variable domain reads DTGVSQNPRHKITKRGQNVTFRCDPISEHNRLYWYRQTLGQGPEFLTYFQNEAQLEKSRLLSDRFSAERPKGSFSTLEIQRTEQGDSAMYLCASSLQGTNTEAFFGQGTRLTVV.

This chain joins TRBV5-1 and TRBJ1-1, with D uncertain. Between the trimmed V and J ends, which lost 0 bases and 6 bases, there was a span of 9 bases. CDR1 and CDR2 from the germline V gene are SGHRS and YFSETQ. The CDR3 sequence is 13 residues long. The CDR3 sequence is CASSLDQDAEAFF. The CDR3 DNA reads TGCGCCAGCAGCTTGGACCAGGACGCTGAAGCTTTCTTT. The entire variable domain, with the rest obtained from reference TRBV5-1 and TRBJ1-1, is as follows: KAGVTQTPRYLIKTRGQQVTLSCSPISGHRSVSWYQQTPGQGLQFLFEYFSETQRNKGNFPGRFSGRQFSNSRSEMNVSTLELGDSALYLCASSLDQDAEAFFGQGTRLTVV.

The chain couples TRBV5-1 to TRBJ1-3; D remains ambiguous. This CDR3 comprises 16 residues. Trimming left V 0 bases short and J 0 bases short, with 10 bases between. CDR1 and CDR2 (germline): SGHRS, YFSETQ. In DNA form, the CDR3 reads TGCGCCAGCAGCTTGGCCTTGACAAGCTCTGGAAACACCATATATTTT. Translating gives CASSLALTSSGNTIYF.

This clonotype appeared a few times. This chain joins TRBV6-1 and TRBJ1-2; the match to TRBD1 covers 7 bases. There are 14 residues in the CDR3. J was trimmed by 8 bases and V by 5 bases; bases with no gene match: 11. CDR1 is MNHNS and CDR2 is SASEGT in the germline V gene. In DNA form, the CDR3 reads TGTGCCAGCAGTCCATACAGGGGAGGAGGGGGCTACACCTTC. Protein sequence: CASSPYRGGGGYTF.

This clonotype was seen only a few times. The chain uses TRBV7-8 and TRBJ1-5, with D tentatively TRBD1 (6 bases). Deletions cut 0 bases from V and 0 bases from J, with 12 bases between. CDR3 length: 17 amino acids. The V gene's germline CDR1 is SGHVS and CDR2 FQNEAQ. Here the CDR3 DNA reads TGTGCCAGCAGCTTAGCAGGGGGGATATATAGCAATCAGCCCCAGCATTTT. Protein sequence: CASSLAGGIYSNQPQHF.

The V gene is TRBV29-1, the J gene TRBJ1-3, with unresolved D. The V and J ends lost 2 bases and 4 bases respectively, with 6 bases between them. The length of the CDR3 is 12 residues. Germline V lookup: CDR1 SQVTM, CDR2 ANQGSEA. CDR3 in DNA: TGCAGCGTTGAAACTGGAGGAAACACCATATATTTT. This sequence encodes CSVETGGNTIYF.

Concerning this clonotype: This CDR3 fails to terminate in the conserved phenylalanine or tryptophan, so it likely reflects a read error. The gene calls are TRBV25-1 and TRBJ1-6; 10 nucleotides agree with TRBD1. Germline assignment: CDR1 MGHDK and CDR2 SYGVNS. The length of the CDR3 is 14 residues. J was trimmed by 7 bases and V by 9 bases; bases with no gene match: 6. DNA for the CDR3: TGTGCCAGTCAAAGGGACAGGGGAAATTCACCCCTCCACTCT. Amino acids: CASQRDRGNSPLHS.

This clonotype is classed as medium-sized. The gene calls are TRBV25-1 and TRBJ1-1, with TRBD1 matching 9 bases. The CDR3 has 15 amino acids. V dropped 3 bases and J dropped 6; count of bases not matched to a gene: 8. The germline V gene has CDR1 MGHDK and CDR2 SYGVNS. CDR3 nucleotides: TGTGCCAGCAGTGATATCGACAGGGGGAAATCTGAAGCTTTCTTT. Translation: CASSDIDRGKSEAFF.

In the case of this clonotype: A much larger clone sits a single nucleotide away, making a read error possible. V usage is TRBV7-3 and J usage is TRBJ2-2; D is perhaps TRBD1 (6 bases). Germline V lookup: CDR1 SGHTA, CDR2 FQGTGA. This CDR3 contains 16 residues. Trimming left V 9 bases short and J 1 base short, with 18 bases between. CDR3 sequence (DNA): TGTGCCAGGAGCCTTCAGGGGCTCCGGAACACCGGGGAGCTGTTTTTT. Protein sequence: CARSLQGLRNTGELFF.

This rearrangement joins TRBV25-1 to TRBJ1-4; tentatively, D is TRBD1 (5 bases). The CDR3 is 15 amino acids. Deletions cut 3 bases from V and 10 bases from J, with 18 bases between. Germline assignment: CDR1 MGHDK and CDR2 SYGVNS. The chain's CDR3 is CASSDPRGTTGKLFF. The CDR3 DNA reads TGTGCCAGCAGTGACCCTAGGGGCACAACGGGAAAACTGTTTTTT. The variable domain in full, completed from reference TRBV25-1 and TRBJ1-4, reads EADIYQTPRYLVIGTGKKITLECSQTMGHDKMYWYQQDPGMELHLIHYSYGVNSTEKGDLSSESTVSRIRTEHFPLTLESARPSHTSQYLCASSDPRGTTGKLFFGSGTQLSVL.

This clonotype was detected a few times. This chain connects TRBV7-3 to TRBJ2-3, with TRBD2 matching over 12 bases. The CDR3 is 17 amino acids. Germline values: CDR1 SGHTA, CDR2 FQGTGA. The trim removed 2 bases at V and 3 bases at J, leaving 6 bases unmatched. Here the CDR3 DNA reads TGTGCCAGCAGCTTATGGTCGCTAGCGGGGGGGACAGATACGCAGTATTTT. Its protein product is CASSLWSLAGGTDTQYF.